The clone carrying this T cell receptor beta chain has just a few counts. Its target is unknown. Sequence at one end of the junction differs from germline and may be a read error. The data were obtained in a study of T-cell memory formation after mild COVID-19. Study-level background: Largely donor-specific TCR clusters were found.

TCR alpha and TCR beta cDNA libraries with sample barcodes and UMIs came from 5'RACE using constant-segment primers. TCRdb used MiXCR to reprocess the 5' RACE reads, holding one entry per CDR3 protein. The sample consists of 200,000 to 250,000 distinct CDR3 sequences, 9.5% to 10% of them appearing once. Study-wide findings and caveats: For contracting clones, CD4+ ones sat mainly in CM and EM, CD8+ in EMRA.

The CDR3 length is 17 residues. CDR1 and CDR2 (germline): SGHVS, FNYEAQ. The source material was PBMCs or a T cell subset sorted from them (not recorded which). The chain joins TRBV7-6 to TRBJ1-3; no clear D. The TCR originated in a man between 18 and 29 years old who had mild COVID-19 (a few samples of this study predate the infection). Cell type and time point are not known. The DNA for the CDR3 is TGTGCCAGCAGCTTAGAGGGAAGAATCCGGGCTGGAAACACCACATATTTT. It is translated as CASSLEGRIRAGNTTYF.